This TCR beta chain was observed in a study of blood T cell repertoires in COVID-19. Study-level background: Material from acute and convalescent COVID-19 was sourced from the United States, Italy and Spain. Sample material is recorded as cDNA or gDNA derived from T cells, B-cell-depleted T cells, or PBMCs.

As handled by the study authors: Reference gene primers were amplified, and this amplification served to estimate nucleated cell counts. Data came from immunoSEQ multiplex PCR; TCRdb stores just in-frame clones and leaves some out. Clonal size and the V and J genes are those of that table, whereas D and trimming came from the DNA. The sample has roughly 300,000 clones; roughly 90% are singletons. This clone was seen once. Per germline, CDR1 LGHDT and CDR2 YNNKEL (reference sequence). The CDR3 is 15 residues long. Trimming pared 1 base from V and 8 bases from J, leaving 17 bases between. Sequencing was carried out using peripheral blood. This TCR came from a man younger than 35 who had recovered from COVID-19. The chain employs TRBV3-1 (or the pseudogene TRBV3-2) and TRBJ1-2, with D uncertain. The CDR3: CASSQVFRGSKGYTF. CDR3 bases: TGTGCCAGCAGCCAAGTATTTCGGGGTTCAAAGGGCTACACCTTC.